Each of the 24 T cell receptor beta chains below was sequenced from the same sample in a study of blood T cell repertoires in COVID-19. The protocol was immunoSEQ multiplex PCR, while the TCRdb copy is restricted to in-frame clones and leaves out a portion. The table includes some 250,000 clones, over 70% detected once. Input material: peripheral blood. The receptors here all came from a woman older than 75 with acute or convalescent COVID-19.

CDR3 DNA sequence: TGCAGCGTTGAATTCCCCAGGGGCGGGAGGGTTGCAGATACGCAGTATTTT. Translated, it gives CSVEFPRGGRVADTQYF. The chain joins TRBV29-1 to TRBJ2-3; 9 bases line up with TRBD2. This CDR3 has 17 amino acids. Germline lookup yields CDR1 SQVTM and CDR2 ANQGSEA. V was clipped by 2 bases and J by 4 bases; unmatched bases: 13.

This chain joins TRBV4-2 and TRBJ1-4, with 9 bases identical to TRBD1. The germline CDR1 and CDR2 sequences are LGHNA and YNFKEQ. This CDR3 spans 16 amino acids. J was trimmed by 5 bases and V by 1 base; bases with no gene match: 5. The CDR3 sequence is CASSQGRDRGNEKLFF. The CDR3 DNA follows: TGTGCCAGCAGCCAAGGCCGAGACAGGGGGAATGAAAAACTGTTTTTT.

The chain combines TRBV6-5 with TRBJ1-2; D may be TRBD1 (5 bases). The CDR3 contains 14 residues. The germline V and J ends were trimmed by 10 bases and 4 bases, with 19 bases remaining between them. Germline V lookup: CDR1 MNHEY, CDR2 SVGAGI. This CDR3 is CATSRTRRAYGYTF. In nucleotides, the CDR3 is TGTGCCACCTCCCGGACAAGAAGGGCCTATGGCTACACCTTC.

J is TRBJ1-1 and V is TRBV19; D is undetermined. V lost 2 bases to trimming and J lost 1 base, with 5 bases between them. The CDR3 runs 13 residues. Germline lookup yields CDR1 LNHDA and CDR2 SQIVND (reference sequence). The CDR3 DNA reads as TGTGCCAGTAGTATAAACAGGAACACTGAAGCTTTCTTT. This translates into CASSINRNTEAFF.

The chain couples TRBV7-9 to TRBJ2-7; D remains ambiguous. From germline, CDR1 is SEHNR and CDR2 FQNEAQ (reference sequence). The CDR3 runs to 14 residues. V lost 0 bases and J lost 4, with 10 bases in between. The chain's CDR3 is CASSLALVYYEQYF. The CDR3 DNA sequence: TGTGCCAGCAGCTTAGCCTTAGTCTATTACGAGCAGTACTTC.

The CDR3 spells CASEEGFGVTGELFF. The CDR3 nucleotides are TGTGCCAGCGAGGAGGGGTTTGGGGTCACCGGGGAGCTGTTTTTT. The chain employs TRBV2 and TRBJ2-2; D may be TRBD2 (6 bases). There are 15 residues in the CDR3. Trimming left V 8 bases short and J 4 bases short, with 17 bases between. Looked up from germline, CDR1 is SNHLY and CDR2 is FYNNEI.

This sequence joins TRBV27 and TRBJ2-3; D is perhaps TRBD2 (5 bases). Deletions cut 7 bases from V and 3 bases from J, with 17 bases between. Looked up from germline, CDR1 is MNHEY and CDR2 is SMNVEV (reference sequence). This CDR3 comprises 15 residues. Here the CDR3 reads CASTGWGAVTDTQYF. CDR3 in DNA: TGTGCCAGCACCGGGTGGGGAGCGGTGACAGATACGCAGTATTTT.

The chain carries TRBV9 and TRBJ1-6; D gene ambiguous. Germline loops: CDR1 SGDLS, CDR2 YYNGEE. The CDR3 has 14 residues. V gave up 2 bases and J gave up 6 bases, with 9 bases separating them. DNA of the CDR3: TGTGCCAGCAGCGTGATGTTAGCTAATTCACCCCTCCACTTT. Encoded protein: CASSVMLANSPLHF.

A few counts support this clone. This chain connects TRBV2 to TRBJ2-1; TRBD1 is a possible D gene (6 bases). Germline V gene lookup returns CDR1 SNHLY and CDR2 FYNNEI. This CDR3 has 15 residues. The V gene lost 4 bases and the J gene lost 5 bases, with 15 bases spanning the gap. CDR3: CASSGPGTQDNEQFF. DNA for the CDR3: TGTGCCAGCAGTGGCCCCGGGACACAAGACAATGAGCAGTTCTTC.

This chain joins TRBV7-9 and TRBJ1-1, with D possibly being TRBD1 (5 bases). Trimming took 3 bases from V and 0 from J, leaving 11 bases between them. The CDR3 runs 15 residues. Germline V gives CDR1 SEHNR, CDR2 FQNEAQ (reference sequence). CDR3 in amino acids: CASSFQGTLNTEAFF. The CDR3 region has the DNA TGTGCCAGCAGCTTCCAAGGGACTTTGAACACTGAAGCTTTCTTT.

The rearrangement links TRBV4-1 to TRBJ1-2; D is uncertain. From germline, CDR1 is MGHRA and CDR2 YSYEKL. The CDR3 loop spans 14 amino acids. V was clipped by 0 bases and J by 2 bases, with 7 bases between them. This chain's CDR3 is CASSQDRNNYGYTF. CDR3 DNA sequence: TGCGCCAGCAGCCAAGACAGAAACAACTATGGCTACACCTTC.

This chain connects TRBV9 to TRBJ2-3; tentatively, D is TRBD1 (6 bases). Looked up from germline, CDR1 is SGDLS and CDR2 is YYNGEE. V lost 4 bases, J lost 5 bases, and 11 bases lay in between. This CDR3 has 13 residues. The CDR3 loop reads CASSTGPRDTQYF. The CDR3 coding sequence is TGTGCCAGCAGCACAGGGCCAAGAGATACGCAGTATTTT.

J is TRBJ1-6 and V is TRBV3-1 (or the pseudogene TRBV3-2); D may be TRBD1 (6 bases). Germline V gene sequence: CDR1 LGHDT, CDR2 YNNKEL (reference sequence). V was trimmed by 0 bases and J by 10 bases, leaving 16 bases between them. The CDR3 totals 16 residues. The CDR3 DNA follows: TGTGCCAGCAGCCAAGACCGTACGGGACAAGCCTCACCCCTCCACTTT. Translation: CASSQDRTGQASPLHF.

This clone has a single count. The V call is TRBV10-3, the J call TRBJ2-1; perhaps TRBD1 as D (6 bases). V lost 4 bases, J lost 4 bases, and 11 bases lay in between. Per the germline V gene, CDR1 is ENHRY and CDR2 is SYGVKD. The CDR3 has 14 amino acids. The chain's CDR3 is CAISVGQDYNEQFF. In DNA form, the CDR3 reads TGTGCCATCAGTGTGGGACAAGATTACAATGAGCAGTTCTTC.

The J gene is TRBJ1-4, the V gene TRBV7-9, with D possibly matching TRBD1 (6 bases). The CDR3 runs 15 residues. The ends were cut back, 5 bases at V and 0 bases at J, with 10 bases in the middle. The germline CDR1 and CDR2 sequences are SEHNR and FQNEAQ (reference sequence). The CDR3 here is CASSSGQSTNEKLFF. The CDR3 DNA reads as TGTGCCAGCAGCAGCGGACAGTCAACTAATGAAAAACTGTTTTTT.

The J gene is TRBJ1-3, the V gene TRBV14; D remains unclear. V lost 1 base and J lost 0, with 4 bases in between. Germline V gives CDR1 SGHDN, CDR2 FVKESK. This CDR3 is built from 14 residues. The chain's CDR3 is CASSQAISGNTIYF. In DNA, the CDR3 is TGTGCCAGCAGCCAAGCAATCTCTGGAAACACCATATATTTT.

This rearrangement joins TRBV15 to TRBJ2-5, with 11 bases aligning to TRBD2. The CDR3 length is 15 residues. Germline V gene lookup returns CDR1 LNHNV and CDR2 YYDKDF (reference sequence). V lost 9 bases, J lost 3 bases, and 9 bases stayed unmatched. In DNA, the CDR3 is TGTGCCACTTCTCCCCTACTAGCGGGAGAAGAGACCCAGTACTTC. As protein: CATSPLLAGEETQYF.

The J gene is TRBJ1-4, the V gene TRBV28, with unresolved D. Trimming cost V 3 bases and J 7 bases, with 15 bases left between them. Per the germline V gene, CDR1 is MDHEN and CDR2 is SYDVKM. The CDR3 is made up of 15 amino acids. CDR3 sequence: CASSLSGSGGEKLFF. CDR3 in DNA: TGTGCCAGCAGTTTGAGCGGTAGTGGCGGTGAAAAACTGTTTTTT.

A single count supports this clone. The V call is TRBV30, the J call TRBJ2-2, with 7 bases fitting TRBD2. The CDR3 runs 15 residues. Trimming cost V 3 bases and J 1 base; bases outside gene matches: 5. The V gene's germline CDR1 is GTSNPN and CDR2 SVGIG (reference sequence). The CDR3 here is CAWSRGGVNTGELFF. In DNA, the CDR3 is TGTGCCTGGAGCCGGGGAGGGGTGAACACCGGGGAGCTGTTTTTT.

A single count supports this clone. The CDR3 region is CASSKGVPNTEAFF. CDR3 in DNA: TGTGCCAGCAGCAAAGGCGTTCCGAACACTGAAGCTTTCTTT. The rearrangement uses TRBV21-1 and TRBJ1-1. TRBV21-1 is reported as a pseudogene. The CDR3 totals 14 residues.

The V gene is TRBV10-2, the J gene TRBJ2-6; D not certain. The V end was cut by 2 bases, the J end by 0 bases, with 14 bases between. Per the germline V gene, CDR1 is WSHSY and CDR2 is SAAADI. The CDR3 sequence is 18 residues long. The CDR3 loop reads CASSEEFAPHSGANVLTF. The CDR3 coding sequence is TGCGCCAGCAGTGAGGAGTTCGCCCCTCACTCTGGGGCCAACGTCCTGACTTTC.

This clone has more than one count but fewer than ten. The chain links TRBV30 to TRBJ2-7; the D gene is possibly TRBD2 (7 bases). V was shortened by 8 bases and J by 6 bases, with 20 bases between the two germline ends. CDR3 length equals 13 residues. Germline V gene sequence: CDR1 GTSNPN, CDR2 SVGIG (reference sequence). The CDR3, as DNA: TGTGCCGGAGGGGGGAACCTAGCGGTCGAGCAGTACTTC. It yields the protein CAGGGNLAVEQYF. Variable domain in full (rest from reference TRBV30 and TRBJ2-7): SQTIHQWPATLVQPVGSPLSLECTVEGTSNPNLYWYRQAAGRGLQLLFYSVGIGQISSEVPQNLSASRPQDRQFILSSKKLLLSDSGFYLCAGGGNLAVEQYFGPGTRLTVT.

The V gene is TRBV11-2, the J gene TRBJ1-1; D unclear. V lost 5 bases, J lost 9 bases, and 22 bases lay in between. This CDR3 spans 15 amino acids. In germline, CDR1 is SGHAT, CDR2 FQNNGV. The CDR3 spells CASSLTPGHNAQAFF. Here the CDR3 DNA reads TGTGCCAGCAGCCTAACCCCGGGTCACAACGCCCAAGCTTTCTTT.

This clone was seen only once. The chain links TRBV25-1 to TRBJ2-7; 8 bases align to TRBD1. CDR3 length: 14 residues. Trimming took 6 bases from V and 6 from J; bases not matched to a gene: 10. The V gene's germline CDR1 is MGHDK and CDR2 SYGVNS. CDR3 nucleotide sequence: TGTGCCAGCAGAACCTCGGGACAGGCATTCGAGCAGTACTTC. Translation: CASRTSGQAFEQYF.